A single sample gave rise to the 8 T cell receptor beta chains below, sequenced in a study of OX40 agonist ivuxolimab in advanced cancers. Using immunoSEQ multiplex PCR, the repertoire was profiled, and TCRdb retains in-frame clones only, with some absent. Among roughly 60,000 clones listed, approximately 94% were seen once. This specimen consisted of CD4+ or CD8+ T cells sorted from blood, obtained in a trial of the OX40 agonist ivuxolimab. The receptors stem from an adult with an advanced solid tumor such as melanoma, head and neck, liver or kidney cancer.

The gene calls are TRBV28 and TRBJ2-2; D gene unclear. With 3 bases removed from V and 6 bases from J, the gap between germline ends came to 5 bases. CDR1 and CDR2 (germline): MDHEN, SYDVKM. The CDR3 loop spans 12 amino acids. This chain's CDR3 is CASSFVPGELFF. The DNA for the CDR3 is TGTGCCAGCAGTTTTGTCCCCGGGGAGCTGTTTTTT.

The chain links TRBV7-9 to TRBJ1-1, with 7 bases that match TRBD1. Germline V CDR1 and CDR2: SEHNR, FQNEAQ (reference sequence). The V segment lost 0 bases and the J segment 10 bases; nucleotides outside the gene matches: 5. The CDR3 covers 13 residues. This CDR3 reads CASSLADRVGAFF. The CDR3 DNA is TGTGCCAGCAGCTTAGCAGACAGGGTAGGAGCTTTCTTT.

The chain recombines TRBV5-6 with TRBJ2-7; 9 bases fit TRBD1. Germline V gives CDR1 SGHDT, CDR2 YYEEEE. Trimming cost V 5 bases and J 3 bases; bases outside gene matches: 3. The CDR3 is 13 amino acids. The CDR3: CASRDRGYYEQYF. DNA of the CDR3: TGTGCCAGCAGGGACAGGGGATACTACGAGCAGTACTTC.

The V call is TRBV27, the J call TRBJ1-2, with a possible D match to TRBD1 (5 bases). The CDR3 has 14 residues. The germline CDR1 and CDR2 sequences are MNHEY and SMNVEV (reference sequence). V lost 5 bases, J lost 5 bases, and 15 bases lay in between. CDR3 nucleotides: TGTGCCAGCAGTGGACCTCAGGGTAAGTATGGCTACACCTTC. Protein sequence: CASSGPQGKYGYTF.

This clone was detected a few times. CDR3 sequence (DNA): TGTGCCAGCAGTTACTCGACAGGATACGAGCAGTACTTC. This gives the protein CASSYSTGYEQYF. The chain couples TRBV7-2 to TRBJ2-7, with D possibly being TRBD1 (6 bases). Per the germline V gene, CDR1 is SGHTA and CDR2 is FQGNSA. The CDR3 totals 13 residues. V was cut by 6 bases and J by 4 bases, with 13 bases left in between. Combining the CDR3 with reference TRBV7-2 and TRBJ2-7 gives the whole variable domain GAGVSQSPSNKVTEKGKDVELRCDPISGHTALYWYRQSLGQGLEFLIYFQGNSAPDKSGLPSDRFSAERTGGSVSTLTIQRTQQEDSAVYLCASSYSTGYEQYFGPGTRLTVT.

The genes are TRBV7-9 and TRBJ2-1; 9 bases map to TRBD2. The ends lost 5 bases at V and 3 bases at J; junction bases unmatched: 5. The CDR3 extends over 15 amino acids. CDR1 is SEHNR and CDR2 is FQNEAQ in the germline V gene (reference sequence). CDR3 residues: CASSSVAGDYNEQFF. CDR3 DNA: TGTGCCAGCAGCAGTGTAGCGGGAGACTACAATGAGCAGTTCTTC. Variable domain in full (rest from reference TRBV7-9 and TRBJ2-1): DTGVSQNPRHKITKRGQNVTFRCDPISEHNRLYWYRQTLGQGPEFLTYFQNEAQLEKSRLLSDRFSAERPKGSFSTLEIQRTEQGDSAMYLCASSSVAGDYNEQFFGPGTRLTVL.

The chain is built from TRBV7-9 and TRBJ1-5, with D uncertain. Trimming left V 5 bases short and J 2 bases short, with 22 bases between. CDR3 length: 18 amino acids. CDR1 and CDR2 from the germline V gene are SEHNR and FQNEAQ (reference sequence). Here the CDR3 reads CASSPVAPGRYGNQPQHF. The CDR3 DNA follows: TGTGCCAGCAGCCCCGTAGCGCCCGGGAGGTATGGCAATCAGCCCCAGCATTTT. Full variable domain (remainder filled in from reference TRBV7-9 and TRBJ1-5): DTGVSQNPRHKITKRGQNVTFRCDPISEHNRLYWYRQTLGQGPEFLTYFQNEAQLEKSRLLSDRFSAERPKGSFSTLEIQRTEQGDSAMYLCASSPVAPGRYGNQPQHFGDGTRLSIL.

J is TRBJ2-5 and V is TRBV5-1, with 8 bases aligning to TRBD2. The DNA end is more similar to TRBJ2-7, so the J call may be wrong. This CDR3 contains 16 residues. Germline CDR1 SGHRS, CDR2 YFSETQ. CDR3 protein: CASSFVTSESPYEQYF. The CDR3 coding sequence is TGCGCCAGCAGCTTTGTGACTAGCGAGAGTCCCTACGAGCAGTACTTC.